This T cell receptor (beta chain) originates from a study of blood T cells in healthy people across ages. General study results and limits: With unsorted PBMCs, a conclusive comparison of naive versus antigen-experienced cells was not possible. Older age went with lower TCR beta diversity per million T cells, in a roughly linear way.

To note about this clonotype: Its target is not known.

Trimming at V came to 8 bases and at J to 3 bases, leaving 7 bases not matched to a gene. The germline gives CDR1 MNHEY, CDR2 SVGAGI. CDR3 size: 13 residues. Then a second PCR, running about 6 to 12 cycles, was carried out with a sample-barcoded 5' primer and a J-beta primer mix. A minimum of 3 million CDR3-containing paired-end reads was obtained for each sample. TCRdb independently ran MiXCR on the 5' RACE reads; one entry per CDR3 protein. The table has over 950,000 distinct CDR3 sequences, 35% to 40% seen once. This sequence joins TRBV6-5 and TRBJ2-7; 7 nucleotides match TRBD1. The sequence came from a man between 18 and 35 years old in good health. Sequenced: blood. CDR3 in amino acids: CASYRGVGYEQYF. The CDR3 region has the DNA TGTGCCAGCTACAGGGGTGTAGGCTACGAGCAGTACTTC.